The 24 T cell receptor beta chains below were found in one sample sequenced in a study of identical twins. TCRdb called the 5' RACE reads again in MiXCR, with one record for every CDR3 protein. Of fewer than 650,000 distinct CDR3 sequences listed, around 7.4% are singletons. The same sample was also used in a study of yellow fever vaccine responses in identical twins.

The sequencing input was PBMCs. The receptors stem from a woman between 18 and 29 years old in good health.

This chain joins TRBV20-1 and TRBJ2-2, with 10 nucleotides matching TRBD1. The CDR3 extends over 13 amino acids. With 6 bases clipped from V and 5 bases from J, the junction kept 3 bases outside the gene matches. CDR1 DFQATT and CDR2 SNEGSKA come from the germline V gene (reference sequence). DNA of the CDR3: TGCAGTGCCTCGGACAGGGGGACCGGGGAGCTGTTTTTT. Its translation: CSASDRGTGELFF.

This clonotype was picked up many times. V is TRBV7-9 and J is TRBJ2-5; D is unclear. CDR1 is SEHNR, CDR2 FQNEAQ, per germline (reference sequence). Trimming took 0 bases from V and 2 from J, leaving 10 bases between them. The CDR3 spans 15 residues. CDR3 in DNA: TGTGCCAGCAGCTTAGCGTTCACGGAGCAAGAGACCCAGTACTTC. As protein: CASSLAFTEQETQYF.

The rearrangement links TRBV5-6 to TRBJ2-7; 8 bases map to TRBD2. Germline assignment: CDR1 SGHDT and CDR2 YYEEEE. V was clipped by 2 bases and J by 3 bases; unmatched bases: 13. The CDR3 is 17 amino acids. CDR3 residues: CASSFLGGSGNLYEQYF. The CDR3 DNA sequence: TGTGCCAGCAGCTTCCTGGGCGGTAGCGGGAATCTCTACGAGCAGTACTTC.

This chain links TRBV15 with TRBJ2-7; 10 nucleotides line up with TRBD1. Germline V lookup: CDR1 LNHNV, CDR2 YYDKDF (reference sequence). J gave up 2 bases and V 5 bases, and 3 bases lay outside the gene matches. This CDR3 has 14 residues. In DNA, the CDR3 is TGTGCCACCAGCGAGGACAGGGGGACCTACGAGCAGTACGTC. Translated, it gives CATSEDRGTYEQYV.

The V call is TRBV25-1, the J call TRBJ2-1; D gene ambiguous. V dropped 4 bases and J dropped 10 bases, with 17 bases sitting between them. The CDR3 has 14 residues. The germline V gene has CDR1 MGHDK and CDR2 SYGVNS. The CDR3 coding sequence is TGTGCCAGCAGTGCCCTACAAACGCAGTCGGAGCAGTTCTTC. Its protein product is CASSALQTQSEQFF.

The CDR3 is CSAKTRGQFIDEQFF. CDR3 nucleotide sequence: TGCAGTGCTAAAACCCGAGGGCAGTTTATCGATGAGCAGTTCTTC. This sequence joins TRBV20-1 and TRBJ2-1; D possibly corresponds to TRBD2 (5 bases). CDR3 length: 15 residues. The V gene lost 4 bases and the J gene lost 8 bases, with 21 bases spanning the gap. In germline, CDR1 is DFQATT, CDR2 SNEGSKA (reference sequence).

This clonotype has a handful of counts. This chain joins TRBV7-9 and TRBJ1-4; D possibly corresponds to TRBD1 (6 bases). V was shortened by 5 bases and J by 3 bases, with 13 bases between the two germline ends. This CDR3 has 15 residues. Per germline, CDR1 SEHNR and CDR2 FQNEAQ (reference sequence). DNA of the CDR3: TGTGCCAGCAGCACAAACAGGGCGTCTAATGAAAAACTGTTTTTT. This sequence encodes CASSTNRASNEKLFF.

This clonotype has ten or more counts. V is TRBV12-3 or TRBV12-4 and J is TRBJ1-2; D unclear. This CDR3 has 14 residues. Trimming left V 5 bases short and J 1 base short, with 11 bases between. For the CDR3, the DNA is TGTGCCAGCAGTACTCGACACCGTAACTATGGCTACACCTTC. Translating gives CASSTRHRNYGYTF.

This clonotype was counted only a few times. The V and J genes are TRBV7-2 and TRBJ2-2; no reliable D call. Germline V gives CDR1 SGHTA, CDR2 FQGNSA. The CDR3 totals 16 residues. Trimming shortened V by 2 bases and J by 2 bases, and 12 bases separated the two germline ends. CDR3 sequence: CASSLMSAPNTGELFF. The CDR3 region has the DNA TGTGCCAGCAGCTTAATGTCAGCTCCCAACACCGGGGAGCTGTTTTTT.

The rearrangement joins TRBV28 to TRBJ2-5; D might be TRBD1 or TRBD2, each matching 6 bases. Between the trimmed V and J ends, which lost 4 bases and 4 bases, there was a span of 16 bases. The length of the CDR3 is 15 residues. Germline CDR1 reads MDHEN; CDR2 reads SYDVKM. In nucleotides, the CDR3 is TGTGCCAGCAGTTCCCCCGGAGGGGGACCAGAGACCCAGTACTTC. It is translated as CASSSPGGGPETQYF.

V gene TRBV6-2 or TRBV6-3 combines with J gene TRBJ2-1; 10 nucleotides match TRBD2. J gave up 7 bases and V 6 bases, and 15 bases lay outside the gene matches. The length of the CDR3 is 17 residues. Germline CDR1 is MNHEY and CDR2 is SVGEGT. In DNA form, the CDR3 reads TGTGCCAGCAGACGCCACGAGCGGGAGGGCCTTTTGAATGAGCAGTTCTTC. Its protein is CASRRHEREGLLNEQFF.

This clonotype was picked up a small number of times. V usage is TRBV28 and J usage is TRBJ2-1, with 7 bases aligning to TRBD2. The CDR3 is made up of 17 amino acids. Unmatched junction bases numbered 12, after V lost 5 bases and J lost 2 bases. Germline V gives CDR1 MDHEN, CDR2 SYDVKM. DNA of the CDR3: TGTGCCAGCAGTCTGACCGGGAGGAGCGGAACCTACAATGAGCAGTTCTTC. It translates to CASSLTGRSGTYNEQFF. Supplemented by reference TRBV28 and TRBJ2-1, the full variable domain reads DVKVTQSSRYLVKRTGEKVFLECVQDMDHENMFWYRQDPGLGLRLIYFSYDVKMKEKGDIPEGYSVSREKKERFSLILESASTNQTSMYLCASSLTGRSGTYNEQFFGPGTRLTVL.

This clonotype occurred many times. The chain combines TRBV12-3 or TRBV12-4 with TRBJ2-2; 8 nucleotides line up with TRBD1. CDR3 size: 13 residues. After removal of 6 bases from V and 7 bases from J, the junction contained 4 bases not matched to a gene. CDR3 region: CASRPDRVGELFF. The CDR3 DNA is TGTGCCAGCAGACCGGACAGGGTCGGGGAGCTGTTTTTT.

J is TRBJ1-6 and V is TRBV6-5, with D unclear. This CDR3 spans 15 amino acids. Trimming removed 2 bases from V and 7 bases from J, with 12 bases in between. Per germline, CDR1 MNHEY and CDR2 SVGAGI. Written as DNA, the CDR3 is TGTGCCAGCAGTTACCTCCAGAAACAGAATTCACCCCTCCACTTT. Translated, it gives CASSYLQKQNSPLHF.

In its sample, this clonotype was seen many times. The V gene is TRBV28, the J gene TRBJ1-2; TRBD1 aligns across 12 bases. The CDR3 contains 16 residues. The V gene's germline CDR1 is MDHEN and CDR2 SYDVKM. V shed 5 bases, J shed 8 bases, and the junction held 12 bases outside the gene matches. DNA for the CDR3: TGTGCCAGCAGTCGGAGAGGGGACAGGGGGCTTAGGGGCTACACCTTC. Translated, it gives CASSRRGDRGLRGYTF.

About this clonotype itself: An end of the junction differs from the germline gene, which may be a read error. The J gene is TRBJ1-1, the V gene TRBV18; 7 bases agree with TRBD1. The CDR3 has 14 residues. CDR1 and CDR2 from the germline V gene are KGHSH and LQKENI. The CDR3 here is CASSEPGQSKRGIF. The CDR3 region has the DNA TGTGCCAGCTCAGAGCCGGGACAGTCAAAAAGGGGTATCTTT.

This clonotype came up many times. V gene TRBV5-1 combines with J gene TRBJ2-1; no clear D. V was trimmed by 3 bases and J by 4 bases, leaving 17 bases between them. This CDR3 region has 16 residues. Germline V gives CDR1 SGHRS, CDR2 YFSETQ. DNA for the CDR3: TGCGCCAGCAGCTCTGGCGGACCCCCAGAATACAATGAGCAGTTCTTC. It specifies CASSSGGPPEYNEQFF.

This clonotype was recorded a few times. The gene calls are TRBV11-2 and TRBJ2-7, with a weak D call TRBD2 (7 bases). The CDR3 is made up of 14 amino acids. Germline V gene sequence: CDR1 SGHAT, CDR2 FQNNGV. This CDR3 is CAEQGGDSTFEQYF. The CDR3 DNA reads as TGTGCTGAACAGGGAGGGGACTCGACTTTCGAGCAGTACTTC.

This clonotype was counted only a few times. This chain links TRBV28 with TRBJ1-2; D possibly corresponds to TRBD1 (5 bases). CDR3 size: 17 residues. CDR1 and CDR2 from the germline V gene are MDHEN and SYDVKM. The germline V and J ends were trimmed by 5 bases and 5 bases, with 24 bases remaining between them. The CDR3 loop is CASSRGTITTKFYGYTF. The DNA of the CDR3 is TGTGCCAGCAGTCGCGGGACTATCACGACCAAATTTTATGGCTACACCTTC.

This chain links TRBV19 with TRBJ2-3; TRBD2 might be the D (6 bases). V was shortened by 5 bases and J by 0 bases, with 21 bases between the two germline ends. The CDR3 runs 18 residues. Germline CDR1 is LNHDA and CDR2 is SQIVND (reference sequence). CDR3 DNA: TGTGCCAGTAGTGCGTTCCGGGACTTTCATCCTAGCACAGATACGCAGTATTTT. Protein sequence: CASSAFRDFHPSTDTQYF. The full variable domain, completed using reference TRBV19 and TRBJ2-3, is DGGITQSPKYLFRKEGQNVTLSCEQNLNHDAMYWYRQDPGQGLRLIYYSQIVNDFQKGDIAEGYSVSREKKESFPLTVTSAQKNPTAFYLCASSAFRDFHPSTDTQYFGPGTRLTVL.

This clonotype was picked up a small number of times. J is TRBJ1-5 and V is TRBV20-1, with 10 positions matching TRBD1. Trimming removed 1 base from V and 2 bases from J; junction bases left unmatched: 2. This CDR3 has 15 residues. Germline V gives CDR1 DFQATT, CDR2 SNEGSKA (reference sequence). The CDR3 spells CSARGTGGGNQPQHF. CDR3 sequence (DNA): TGCAGTGCTAGAGGGACAGGGGGAGGCAATCAGCCCCAGCATTTT.

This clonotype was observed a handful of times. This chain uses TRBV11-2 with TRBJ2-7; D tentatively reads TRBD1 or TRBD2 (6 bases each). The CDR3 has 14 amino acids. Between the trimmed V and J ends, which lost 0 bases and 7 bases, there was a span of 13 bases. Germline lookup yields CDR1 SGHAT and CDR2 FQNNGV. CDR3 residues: CASSLDRGAREQYV. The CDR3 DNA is TGTGCCAGCAGCTTAGATAGGGGGGCGCGGGAGCAGTACGTC.

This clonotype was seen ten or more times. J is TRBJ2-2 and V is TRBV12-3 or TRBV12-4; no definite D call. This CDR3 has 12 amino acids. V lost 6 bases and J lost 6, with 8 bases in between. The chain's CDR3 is CASSRRPGELFF. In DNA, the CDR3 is TGTGCCAGCAGCCGCCGCCCCGGGGAGCTGTTTTTT.

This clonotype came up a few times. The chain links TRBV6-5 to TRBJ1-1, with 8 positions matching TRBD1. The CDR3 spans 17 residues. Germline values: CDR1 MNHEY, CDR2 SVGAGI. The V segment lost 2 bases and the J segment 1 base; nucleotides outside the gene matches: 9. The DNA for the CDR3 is TGTGCCAGCAGTTACCTGAGTCCCGGGACAGGGAACACTGAAGCTTTCTTT. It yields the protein CASSYLSPGTGNTEAFF.